A selection of T cell receptor beta chains follows, all from one sample in a study of cytomegalovirus exposure and HLA in healthy donors. Here immunoSEQ multiplex PCR was the method, and the copy in TCRdb shows in-frame clones only, minus some. The data show hundreds of thousands of clones, almost 80% seen once. The sample was PBMCs. Receptors were obtained from a male donor in good health and CMV-seronegative. The CDR3 runs from the conserved cysteine through the conserved F or W. A D gene is named only where the DNA matches it firmly. Where a row states a size, it is once, few, many or the class of an expanded clone; other rows omit it.

TGTGCCAGCAGACCCAAGACAGCAACTAATGAAAAACTGTTTTTT	CASRPKTATNEKLFF	TRBV6-5	TRBJ1-4	NA	NA
TGTGCCAGCAGTGCCTCCGGGACATCCTATGGCTACACCTTC	CASSASGTSYGYTF	TRBV6-5	TRBJ1-2	NA	NA
TGTGCCTGGAGGCCACTAGCGATCGTAGCGGATACGCAGTATTTT	CAWRPLAIVADTQYF	TRBV30	TRBJ2-3	NA	TRBD2
TGTGCCAGCAGCCCCGGGACAACTGAGCAGTTCTTC	CASSPGTTEQFF	TRBV5-6	TRBJ2-1	NA	NA
TGTGCCAGCTCCGACGGGAGGAGAGGCTACACCTTC	CASSDGRRGYTF	TRBV25-1	TRBJ1-2	NA	NA
TGTGCCAGCAGCGCGTCCGGGACAGGGGTCTACGAGCAGTACTTC	CASSASGTGVYEQYF	TRBV9	TRBJ2-7	once	TRBD1
TGTGCCAGCAGCGTAGTAGCGGGAGGCCACTACGAGCAGTACTTC	CASSVVAGGHYEQYF	TRBV9	TRBJ2-7	NA	TRBD2
TGTGCCAGCAGCTTGACCCAGGGACACTTGCGAAACACCATATATTTT	CASSLTQGHLRNTIYF	TRBV5-8	TRBJ1-3	NA	NA
TGCGCCAGCAGCTTGGTCGGGGATGAGCAGTTCTTC	CASSLVGDEQFF	TRBV5-1	TRBJ2-1	NA	NA
TGTGCCAGCAGCTCAGTGGGGGGTGGTGAAAAACTGTTTTTT	CASSSVGGGEKLFF	TRBV28	TRBJ1-4	NA	NA
TGTGCCAGCAGCCGAATCGGGGACACCGGGGAGCTGTTTTTT	CASSRIGDTGELFF	TRBV7-3	TRBJ2-2	NA	NA
TGTGCCAGCAGCGCAGACAGAAATGAGCAGTTCTTC	CASSADRNEQFF	TRBV9	TRBJ2-1	NA	NA
TGTGCCAGCACCCTAATGAACACTGAAGCTTTCTTT	CASTLMNTEAFF	TRBV2	TRBJ1-1	few	NA
TGTGCCAGCAGTTTATTCGGGAGTGGGTTCAATGAGCAGTTCTTC	CASSLFGSGFNEQFF	TRBV27	TRBJ2-1	few	NA
TGCGCCAGCAGCCCAACTGTGGGACAGGGGAACACTGAAGCTTTCTTT	CASSPTVGQGNTEAFF	TRBV4-3	TRBJ1-1	few	TRBD1
TGTGCCAGCAGTTCCAGGTTAGCGGGGCTCTCCTACGAGCAGTACTTC	CASSSRLAGLSYEQYF	TRBV6-5	TRBJ2-7	NA	TRBD2
TGTGCCTGGAGTGGGAGTTTGGAGACCCAGTACTTC	CAWSGSLETQYF	TRBV30	TRBJ2-5	NA	NA
TGTGCCTGGAGGGAACGCAGAACAGGGGCGGACAATCAGCCCCAGCATTTT	CAWRERRTGADNQPQHF	TRBV30	TRBJ1-5	NA	TRBD1
TGCGCCAGCAGCCAAGATGAGCGGGAGACAGATACGCAGTATTTT	CASSQDERETDTQYF	TRBV4-3	TRBJ2-3	NA	TRBD2
TGTGCCAGCAGACACAATACAGGAAACTATGGCTACACCTTC	CASRHNTGNYGYTF	TRBV6-5	TRBJ1-2	NA	NA
TGTGCCAGCAGCCCCTCCCCCGGGAGAAACTACGAGCAGTACTTC	CASSPSPGRNYEQYF	TRBV9	TRBJ2-7	few	NA
TGTGCCAGCGGGGTAGCGGGAGGGGAGCAGTACTTC	CASGVAGGEQYF	TRBV5-6	TRBJ2-7	NA	TRBD2
TGTGCCAGCACGATTCATAGCGGGAACGGGGGGAACAATGAGCAGTTCTTC	CASTIHSGNGGNNEQFF	TRBV7-2	TRBJ2-1	NA	TRBD2
TGTGCCAGCAGCACGGGACAGTCCAATCAGCCCCAGCATTTT	CASSTGQSNQPQHF	TRBV7-8	TRBJ1-5	NA	TRBD1
TGTGCCAGCAGCCGGGGATCGAGTGAAAAACTGTTTTTT	CASSRGSSEKLFF	TRBV2	TRBJ1-4	NA	NA
TGTGCCAGCGGCTCCCGCTCCTACAATGAGCAGTTCTTC	CASGSRSYNEQFF	TRBV27	TRBJ2-1	NA	NA
TGTGCTTATCGCAGCAGGGGGCAAGAAGAAAAACTGTTTTTT	CAYRSRGQEEKLFF	TRBV28	TRBJ1-4	NA	TRBD1
TGTGCCAGCAGTTACGGTCCAGGGGGATTCTACAATGAGCAGTTCTTC	CASSYGPGGFYNEQFF	TRBV6-6	TRBJ2-1	NA	TRBD1
TGCGCCAGCAGCTACGGGACTATCTCAGGGCGGGGGAATAGAGAGCAGTTCTTC	CASSYGTISGRGNREQFF	TRBV5-1	TRBJ2-1	NA	TRBD2
TGTGCCAGCAGCTCCGGGGACACAGCAAGGGAGACCCAGTACTTC	CASSSGDTARETQYF	TRBV7-9	TRBJ2-5	NA	NA
TGTGCCATAACGGGACTAGCGGACGAGCAGTACTTC	CAITGLADEQYF	TRBV2	TRBJ2-7	NA	TRBD2
TGCGCCAGCAGCTTAGAGGGCCCTAATGAAAAACTGTTTTTT	CASSLEGPNEKLFF	TRBV5-1	TRBJ1-4	once	NA
TGTGCCAGCAGTGAGGGCCGGGGGACAGGGCGAGGATACGAGCAGTACTTC	CASSEGRGTGRGYEQYF	TRBV6-1	TRBJ2-7	NA	TRBD1
TGTGCCAGCAGCGGCCGCGACAGGATCTACAATGAGCAGTTCTTC	CASSGRDRIYNEQFF	TRBV6-5	TRBJ2-1	NA	NA
TGTGCCAGCAGCCAAGCCCCCACAGGCAGAACCAATACGCAGTATTTT	CASSQAPTGRTNTQYF	TRBV4-2	TRBJ2-3	NA	NA
TGTGCCAGCAGACTCGTCATTAGCAATCAGCCCCAGCATTTT	CASRLVISNQPQHF	TRBV6-5	TRBJ1-5	NA	NA
TGTGCCAGCAGTTACTCTGGGACAGGGGTTGAGCAGTTCTTC	CASSYSGTGVEQFF	TRBV6-5	TRBJ2-1	NA	TRBD1
TGTGCCAGCAGCTTAGCGGAAGGGGGGGTTAACACTGAAGCTTTCTTT	CASSLAEGGVNTEAFF	TRBV7-6	TRBJ1-1	NA	NA
TGTGCCAGCAGCATAAGCCCGCTGCGTGGTCAGGGGGCAGGAAACACCATATATTTT	CASSISPLRGQGAGNTIYF	TRBV9	TRBJ1-3	NA	TRBD1
TGCGCCAGCAGCCAGAGCGGGGGGGGCACAGATACGCAGTATTTT	CASSQSGGGTDTQYF	TRBV4-3	TRBJ2-3	few	TRBD2
TGTGCCAGCAGCTTGGCTGACGGGAATGGCTACACCTTC	CASSLADGNGYTF	TRBV5-4	TRBJ1-2	NA	NA
TGTGCCATCACCCTCACTGGGCCCGGGACTAGCGGAAATGAGCAGTTCTTC	CAITLTGPGTSGNEQFF	TRBV10-3	TRBJ2-1	NA	TRBD2
TGTGCCAGCAGCTTGGAGAGGTTCTCTGGGGCCAACGTCCTGACTTTC	CASSLERFSGANVLTF	TRBV5-5	TRBJ2-6	NA	NA
TGCGCCAGCAGCCAAGTGGTAGGAGGGTTCGTAGAGACCCAGTACTTC	CASSQVVGGFVETQYF	TRBV4-3	TRBJ2-5	NA	NA
TGTGCCAGCAGTTTAGGGACACGGCTTGAAGCTTTCTTT	CASSLGTRLEAFF	TRBV28	TRBJ1-1	NA	NA